This T cell receptor beta chain derives from a study of PD-L1 blockade in urothelial cancer listed by TCRdb under 2017. Regarding the research as a whole: Every patient began therapy at some point between 2014 and 2015 and was given atezolizumab 1,200 mg intravenously every 3 weeks. Under 10 patients reached durable clinical benefit, while about 19 patients did not. In the same patients, pretreatment tumors underwent whole exome sequencing and RNA sequencing in addition to TCR sequencing. Pretreatment tumor samples, along with matched peripheral blood serially collected before and after atezolizumab treatment, were subjected to TCR sequencing. From tumor samples, the median yield was roughly 1,400 T cells and around 990 unique TCRs, with median clonality of 0.096 and T cell proportion of 0.097 to 0.1. Five patients were excluded from tumor TCR analyses because tumors from two patients failed quality control and tumor was unavailable for three patients. An exploratory multi-omic analysis was conducted of the somatic, immune and clinical correlates of response to PD-L1 blockade with atezolizumab in urothelial cancer. An ECOG performance status of 0 or 1 was recorded for the patients, and 0 to 3 prior chemotherapy regimens had been received by the patients. About nine tenths of the roughly 30 patients were males with bladder-origin urothelial cancer, and about 60% of the 29 reported a prior smoking history. Durable clinical benefit meant progression-free survival longer than 6 months, and TCR features were also tested against progression-free and overall survival. Pretreatment blood TCR-seq was available for 27 to 30 patients, at least one posttreatment blood collection was obtained for around 25 patients, and tumor TCR-seq was available for around 25 patients.

From the cysteine up to the phenylalanine, the CDR3 has a length of 12 residues. CDR3 DNA only is kept here, 36 bases in frame from base 1. Looking up the germline V gene (reference sequence) yields CDR1 LNHDA and CDR2 SQIVND. Relative to germline, V is 3 bases shorter and J is 3 bases shorter, with 6 bases between their ends. General findings and caveats noted by the study authors: At 3 weeks after the start of treatment, tumor-associated TCR clones in peripheral blood had expanded more in patients with durable benefit (n of about 21, p = 0.022). Tumor samples were FFPE, not collected immediately before treatment, and only one sample per patient was used, possibly missing heterogeneity. A higher proportion of tumor-infiltrating T lymphocytes was found in patients with durable benefit (n of about 24, Mann-Whitney p = 0.047). Small sample size (n ≈ 28) and many exploratory analyses mean the results are intended to be hypothesis-generating.

With regard to this clone: No antigen is known for it. Base qualities are missing; no much larger clone stands one base away.

The time point label, as the study defines it: pretreatment tumor sample. The cohort comprised around 30 patients with locally advanced or metastatic urothelial carcinoma treated at Memorial Sloan Kettering on a trial protocol. All tumor tissue used for sequencing was obtained prior to atezolizumab dosing. The Qiagen DNeasy Blood extraction kit was used to purify genomic DNA from total PBMCs and tumor samples. To estimate absolute template abundance from read counts, synthetic TCR analog templates were spiked into each PCR. For FFPE tumors, housekeeping genes were amplified and quantified to estimate usable DNA and compute T cell fraction. TCRbeta CDR3 regions were amplified from genomic DNA with bias-controlled V and J gene primers using the immunoSEQ assay. Sequencing of rearranged TCRbeta segments was performed at approximately 20X coverage. As for the original processing: Sequencing errors were corrected by clustering and CDR3s were annotated against IMGT to assign V, D and J genes. Only productive TCRbeta rearrangements were used in downstream analyses, excluding out-of-frame or stop-codon sequences. To compute clonality, Shannon entropy was normalized by the log of the number of unique productive sequences and then subtracted from one. Clones differing between time points or between blood and tumor were identified by Fisher's exact test with Benjamini-Hochberg correction at adjusted p below 0.01. What TCRdb holds here is the immuneACCESS table cut down to in-frame rearrangements. Part of the clones is not present; checked against another copy, under half of the missing clones reflect an unresolved V gene, and the others are unexplained. D and trimming come from the DNA, and the V and J calls and clone size come from that table. Across this sample there are fewer than 2,000 clones, with approximately 33% seen only once. The ten largest make up 8% to 13% of the sample.

The receptor chain draws on TRBV19 and TRBJ2-7, with the D segment identity uncertain. Source: tumor tissue, taken before atezolizumab (anti-PD-L1) treatment. This TCR was recovered from a woman aged 55-70 years with urothelial cancer. The nucleotide sequence is given as TGTGCCAGTAGTATCAGAGGCTACGAGCAGTACTTC. Its protein reads: CASSIRGYEQYF.